Only one count was recorded for the clone carrying this T cell receptor beta chain. Its antigen is not identified. These data are taken from a study of identical twins. The study, taken as a whole, reports: The study drew conclusions from cross-sectional statistical analysis, not from following the same donors.

Each CDR3 protein gets one entry after TCRdb re-called the 5' RACE reads with MiXCR. Counted here are some 790,000 distinct CDR3 sequences, about 20% occurring once; the ten biggest clones make up 13%. V gave up 3 bases and J gave up 0 bases, with 9 bases separating them. This CDR3 region has 15 residues. Germline assignment: CDR1 SGDLS and CDR2 YYNGEE. The same sample was also used in a study of T cells expressing NK-cell markers.

The chain uses TRBV9 and TRBJ2-2; maybe TRBD2 (5 bases). This clonotype originated in a woman aged 18-29 years in good health. The sequenced sample was PBMCs. CDR3 amino acids: CASSASGANTGELFF. DNA of the CDR3: TGTGCCAGCAGCGCCAGCGGAGCGAACACCGGGGAGCTGTTTTTT. Full variable domain (rest looked up from reference TRBV9 and TRBJ2-2): DSGVTQTPKHLITATGQRVTLRCSPRSGDLSVYWYQQSLDQGLQFLIQYYNGEERAKGNILERFSAQQFPDLHSELNLSSLELGDSALYFCASSASGANTGELFFGEGSRLTVL.